This TCR beta chain originates from a study of cytomegalovirus exposure and HLA in healthy donors. The method was immunoSEQ multiplex PCR; TCRdb's version includes in-frame clones alone and lacks a portion of them. This table has 250,000 or so clones, nearly 90% appearing once. The donors were part of the roughly 130-subject validation cohort, which stood apart from the roughly 700-subject first cohort. V shed 4 bases and J 0 bases; nucleotides not matched to a gene: 6. Germline CDR1 SEHNR, CDR2 FQNEAQ (reference sequence). CDR3 size: 17 residues. Sequencing input: PBMCs. The source is a woman in her late teens or twenties in good health and CMV-seronegative. The chain couples TRBV7-9 to TRBJ1-5; 10 bases are a match to TRBD1. CDR3 coding DNA: TGTGCCAGCAGCTCGGACAGGGGGACCTATAGCAATCAGCCCCAGCATTTT. Protein: CASSSDRGTYSNQPQHF.